The source of this TCR beta chain is a study of OX40 agonist ivuxolimab in advanced cancers. Per the germline V gene, CDR1 is SGHVS and CDR2 is FQNEAQ. The CDR3 has 15 amino acids. V was shortened by 7 bases and J by 1 base, with 15 bases between the two germline ends. The table came from immunoSEQ multiplex PCR; TCRdb's copy has only in-frame clones and leaves some out. The table shows 67,000 or so clones, with 86% occurring only once. The chain employs TRBV7-8 and TRBJ2-3; the D is unclear. Sequencing was performed on CD4+ or CD8+ T cells sorted from blood, taken in a trial of the OX40 agonist ivuxolimab. This clonotype originated in an adult with an advanced solid tumor such as melanoma, head and neck, liver or kidney cancer. CDR3 sequence: CASTPGVVRTDTQYF. CDR3 DNA sequence: TGTGCCAGCACTCCCGGAGTTGTCCGCACAGATACGCAGTATTTT.